This is a list of T cell receptor beta chains from one sample in a study of cytomegalovirus exposure and HLA in healthy donors. TCRdb's table, derived via immunoSEQ multiplex PCR, lists solely in-frame clones and lacks some. The sample holds 100,000 to 150,000 clones. The sample taken for sequencing was PBMCs. The origin of the receptors is a man in his late teens or twenties in good health and CMV-seronegative. Both conserved end residues are part of each CDR3. The order of the fields is V gene, J gene, D gene, CDR3 protein, CDR3 DNA. A D gene is named only where the DNA matches it firmly.

TRBV4-2	TRBJ1-2	-	CASSQGQIYGYTF	TGTGCCAGCAGCCAAGGACAGATCTATGGCTACACCTTC
TRBV4-1	TRBJ2-3	-	CASSQGSGGSDTQYF	TGCGCCAGCAGCCAAGGGAGTGGAGGGAGTGATACGCAGTATTTT
TRBV6-4	TRBJ1-1	-	CASSVEENTEAFF	TGTGCCAGCAGTGTAGAAGAAAACACTGAAGCTTTCTTT
TRBV9	TRBJ2-1	TRBD2	CASSVDSGGSYNEQFF	TGTGCCAGCAGCGTAGATAGCGGGGGCTCCTACAATGAGCAGTTCTTC
TRBV11-2	TRBJ2-1	-	CASSILDRYNEQFF	TGTGCCAGCAGCATTCTGGACAGATACAATGAGCAGTTCTTC
TRBV5-1	TRBJ2-1	-	CASSLRQYNEQFF	TGCGCCAGCAGCTTAAGACAGTACAATGAGCAGTTCTTC
TRBV6-4	TRBJ2-1	TRBD2	CASSEDSSGSNEQFF	TGTGCCAGCAGTGAGGACTCTAGCGGGAGTAATGAGCAGTTCTTC
TRBV5-1	TRBJ2-1	-	CASSPLVADNEQFF	TGCGCCAGCAGCCCCCTGGTTGCGGACAATGAGCAGTTCTTC
TRBV7-8	TRBJ1-1	-	CASSELGDIFAAFF	TGTGCCAGCAGCGAATTGGGGGACATCTTTGCGGCTTTCTTT
TRBV4-1	TRBJ2-7	TRBD1	CASSQDLGPPGQGAYEQYF	TGCGCCAGCAGCCAAGATTTGGGCCCCCCGGGACAGGGGGCTTACGAGCAGTACTTC
TRBV6-5	TRBJ1-2	TRBD1	CASSYSRQGMDGYTF	TGTGCCAGCAGTTACTCTCGACAGGGAATGGATGGCTACACCTTC
TRBV5-1	TRBJ2-2	TRBD1	CASSWTGTEYGELFF	TGCGCCAGCAGCTGGACCGGGACAGAATACGGGGAGCTGTTTTTT
TRBV23-1	TRBJ2-1	TRBD2	CASSPLPGLAADSYNEQFF	TGCGCCAGCAGTCCGCTCCCGGGACTAGCGGCAGACTCCTACAATGAGCAGTTCTTC
TRBV5-6	TRBJ2-7	TRBD2	CASSLGLAVSYEQYF	TGTGCCAGCAGCTTGGGACTAGCGGTCTCCTACGAGCAGTACTTC
TRBV7-7	TRBJ1-4	-	CASSPRAGPNEKLFF	TGTGCTAGCAGCCCCAGGGCAGGCCCTAATGAAAAACTGTTTTTT
TRBV27	TRBJ2-1	TRBD1	CASSPGTGYNEQFF	TGTGCCAGCAGTCCCGGGACAGGGTACAATGAGCAGTTCTTC
TRBV7-9	TRBJ1-2	-	CASSLGTGNYGYTF	TGTGCCAGCAGCTTAGGGACGGGGAACTATGGCTACACCTTC
TRBV11-1	TRBJ2-7	-	CASSLAGRQGGSYEQYF	TGTGCCAGCAGCCTCGCCGGGAGACAGGGCGGGTCCTACGAGCAGTACTTC
TRBV7-6	TRBJ1-5	-	CASSSVGGRGHQPQHF	TGTGCCAGCAGCTCAGTCGGAGGCAGGGGCCATCAGCCCCAGCATTTT
TRBV2	TRBJ1-2	-	CASSEAGRGSDGYTF	TGTGCCAGCAGTGAAGCGGGCAGGGGTTCCGATGGCTACACCTTC
TRBV5-1	TRBJ1-1	-	CASNSGSHTEAFF	TGCGCCAGCAATTCCGGGAGCCACACTGAAGCTTTCTTT
TRBV10-3	TRBJ1-2	-	CATKDREGYGYTF	TGTGCCACCAAAGACCGGGAGGGCTATGGCTACACCTTC
TRBV19	TRBJ1-1	-	CASTPLIPGTEAFF	TGTGCCAGTACCCCACTGATCCCAGGGACTGAAGCTTTCTTT
TRBV2	TRBJ2-7	-	CASSVADSYEQYF	TGTGCCAGCAGTGTGGCAGACTCCTACGAGCAGTACTTC
TRBV6-5	TRBJ1-1	-	CASSYEGNTEAFF	TGTGCCAGCAGTTACGAGGGGAACACTGAAGCTTTCTTT
TRBV5-1	TRBJ2-5	-	CASSDRGAGETQYF	TGCGCCAGCAGCGACCGGGGGGCAGGAGAGACCCAGTACTTC
TRBV28	TRBJ1-5	-	CASSWGLGRTVGQHF	TGTGCCAGCAGTTGGGGGCTCGGACGGACGGTGGGCCAGCATTTT
TRBV5-7	TRBJ1-1	TRBD1	CASSSGTEPVGTEAFF	TGTGCCAGCAGCTCAGGGACAGAGCCGGTGGGCACTGAAGCTTTCTTT
TRBV30	TRBJ1-1	-	CAWSRRTEAFF	TGTGCCTGGAGCCGGAGAACTGAAGCTTTCTTT
TRBV10-2	TRBJ2-7	TRBD2	CASSEPHGGGPGEQYF	TGCGCCAGCAGTGAGCCCCACGGGGGAGGGCCCGGTGAGCAGTACTTC
TRBV6-1	TRBJ1-1	TRBD1	CASSEAGTVGTEAFF	TGTGCCAGCAGTGAAGCCGGGACAGTAGGAACTGAAGCTTTCTTT
TRBV27	TRBJ2-7	-	CASRWRVGDEQYF	TGTGCCAGCAGGTGGCGGGTCGGGGACGAGCAGTACTTC
TRBV4-2	TRBJ2-5	TRBD2	CASSQGGASGGAAEETQYF	TGTGCCAGCAGCCAAGGGGGGGCTAGCGGGGGGGCCGCTGAAGAGACCCAGTACTTC
TRBV15	TRBJ2-7	-	CATSRDTGGISYEQYF	TGTGCCACCAGCAGAGATACAGGCGGGATCTCCTACGAGCAGTACTTC
TRBV9	TRBJ1-1	TRBD1	CASSFIRGRRTEAFF	TGTGCCAGCAGCTTCATCAGGGGGCGCCGGACTGAAGCTTTCTTT
TRBV6-5	TRBJ1-2	-	CASSYSALNYGYTF	TGTGCCAGCAGTTACAGCGCTTTAAACTATGGCTACACCTTC
TRBV10-1	TRBJ2-7	-	CASSAGVLYEQYF	TGCGCCAGCAGTGCGGGAGTCCTGTACGAGCAGTACTTC